Following are 6 T cell receptor beta chains from one sample sequenced in a study of cytomegalovirus exposure and HLA in healthy donors. The protocol was immunoSEQ multiplex PCR, while the TCRdb copy is restricted to in-frame clones and leaves out a portion. Found here are 130,000 to 150,000 clones, approximately 88% of them singletons; the top ten hold about 4.9%. Input material: PBMCs. The receptors come from a man between 18 and 29 years old in good health and CMV-seropositive.

The chain joins TRBV7-8 to TRBJ2-3; 9 bases align to TRBD1. CDR1 SGHVS and CDR2 FQNEAQ come from the germline V gene. The V gene end was trimmed by 2 bases and the J gene end by 0 bases; junction bases not matched to a gene: 9. The CDR3 loop spans 18 amino acids. CDR3 amino acids: CASSLRPDRGFSTDTQYF. In nucleotides, the CDR3 is TGTGCCAGCAGCTTAAGACCCGACAGGGGGTTTAGCACAGATACGCAGTATTTT.

The CDR3 sequence: CASNPGSSYEQYF. CDR3 DNA: TGTGCCAGCAATCCGGGAAGCTCCTACGAGCAGTACTTC. The gene calls are TRBV6-1 and TRBJ2-7; D may be TRBD2 (5 bases). Germline values: CDR1 MNHNS, CDR2 SASEGT. Trimming removed 7 bases at V and 0 bases at J, with 10 bases between. The CDR3 spans 13 residues.

J is TRBJ2-5 and V is TRBV9; 8 bases match TRBD2. This CDR3 has 15 amino acids. Trimming at V came to 0 bases and at J to 5 bases, leaving 6 bases not matched to a gene. Germline assignment: CDR1 SGDLS and CDR2 YYNGEE. The CDR3 DNA reads as TGTGCCAGCAGCGTAGGGAACGGGAGGGGCGAGACCCAGTACTTC. As protein: CASSVGNGRGETQYF.

The rearrangement joins TRBV5-1 to TRBJ2-2, with TRBD1 as a possible D gene (5 bases). This CDR3 has 15 amino acids. V dropped 9 bases and J dropped 0 bases, with 15 bases sitting between them. Germline V gives CDR1 SGHRS, CDR2 YFSETQ. Written as DNA, the CDR3 is TGCGCCACCAGGACCGGACAAGCGAACACCGGGGAGCTGTTTTTT. Its protein is CATRTGQANTGELFF. Filled out from reference TRBV5-1 and TRBJ2-2, the complete variable domain reads KAGVTQTPRYLIKTRGQQVTLSCSPISGHRSVSWYQQTPGQGLQFLFEYFSETQRNKGNFPGRFSGRQFSNSRSEMNVSTLELGDSALYLCATRTGQANTGELFFGEGSRLTVL.

This sequence joins TRBV6-5 and TRBJ1-5; 7 nucleotides match TRBD1. V gave up 6 bases and J gave up 5 bases; unmatched junction bases: 10. This CDR3 spans 15 amino acids. The germline V gene has CDR1 MNHEY and CDR2 SVGAGI. CDR3 nucleotide sequence: TGTGCCAGCAGCGCCTTGGAGGGGGCTCATCAGCCCCAGCATTTT. This sequence encodes CASSALEGAHQPQHF.

The chain joins TRBV29-1 to TRBJ1-2, with D possibly TRBD1 on 6 matching bases. The V and J ends lost 6 bases and 9 bases respectively, with 26 bases between them. The CDR3 consists of 15 residues. Per the germline V gene, CDR1 is SQVTM and CDR2 is ANQGSEA. The DNA for the CDR3 is TGCAGCGTCGCGCCTACAACTGGGCAGGGGTTGCGCTACACCTTC. It encodes CSVAPTTGQGLRYTF.